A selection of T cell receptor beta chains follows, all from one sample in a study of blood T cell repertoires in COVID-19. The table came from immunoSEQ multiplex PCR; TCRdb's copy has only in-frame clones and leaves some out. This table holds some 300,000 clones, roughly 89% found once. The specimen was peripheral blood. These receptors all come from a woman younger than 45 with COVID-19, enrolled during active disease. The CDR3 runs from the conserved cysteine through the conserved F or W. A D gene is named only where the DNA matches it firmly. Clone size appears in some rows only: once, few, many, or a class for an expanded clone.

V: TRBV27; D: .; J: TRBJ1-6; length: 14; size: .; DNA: TGTGCCAGCAGTCGGGTTTCCTATAATTCACCCCTCCACTTT; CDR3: CASSRVSYNSPLHF
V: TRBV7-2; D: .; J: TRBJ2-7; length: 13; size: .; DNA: TGTGCCAGCAGCTTAGGAGGAACCTACGAGCAGTACTTC; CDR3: CASSLGGTYEQYF
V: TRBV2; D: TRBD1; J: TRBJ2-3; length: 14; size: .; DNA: TGTGCCAGCAGTCGGACAGGGACGAGAGATACGCAGTATTTT; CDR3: CASSRTGTRDTQYF
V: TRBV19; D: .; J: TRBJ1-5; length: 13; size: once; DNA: TGTGCCAGTAGTATAACGGGGAATCAGCCCCAGCATTTT; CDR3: CASSITGNQPQHF
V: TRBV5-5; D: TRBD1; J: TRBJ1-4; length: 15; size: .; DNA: TGTGCCAGCAGCAGGCTAGGGGGCGCAGGTGAAAAACTGTTTTTT; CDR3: CASSRLGGAGEKLFF
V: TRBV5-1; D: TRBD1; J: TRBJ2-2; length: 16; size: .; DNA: TGCGCCAGCAGCGGTTGGACAGGGGTAAACACCGGGGAGCTGTTTTTT; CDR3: CASSGWTGVNTGELFF
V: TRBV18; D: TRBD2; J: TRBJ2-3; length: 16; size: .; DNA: TGTGCCAGCTCACCATTAGGGACTAGCACCACAGATACGCAGTATTTT; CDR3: CASSPLGTSTTDTQYF
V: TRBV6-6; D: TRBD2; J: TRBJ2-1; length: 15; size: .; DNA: TGTGCCAGCGGTGGACTAGCGGGGTCCTACAATGAGCAGTTCTTC; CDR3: CASGGLAGSYNEQFF
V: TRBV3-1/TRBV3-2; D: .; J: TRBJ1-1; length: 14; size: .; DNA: TGTGCCAGCAGCCCCAGGGAAGGGGGCACTGAAGCTTTCTTT; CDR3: CASSPREGGTEAFF
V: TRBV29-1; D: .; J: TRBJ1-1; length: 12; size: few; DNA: TGCAGCGTTGGGGGCAGGGGCACTGAAGCTTTCTTT; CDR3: CSVGGRGTEAFF
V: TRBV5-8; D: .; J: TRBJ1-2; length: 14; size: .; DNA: TGTGCCACCTTACTTGAGGGGGTCCTCTACGGCTACACCTTC; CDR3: CATLLEGVLYGYTF
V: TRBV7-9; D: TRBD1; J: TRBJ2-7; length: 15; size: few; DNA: TGTGCCAGCAGCCCCATGGACAGGGCAGGATACGAGCAGTACTTC; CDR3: CASSPMDRAGYEQYF
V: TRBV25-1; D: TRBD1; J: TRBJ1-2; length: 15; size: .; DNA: TGTGCCAGCAGTGCTCCGACAGGGGGCGTCCATGGCTACACCTTC; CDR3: CASSAPTGGVHGYTF
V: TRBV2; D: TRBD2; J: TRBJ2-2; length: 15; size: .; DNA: TGTGCCAGCCAGACTAGCGGGGGGAGCTACCTGGAGCTGTTTTTT; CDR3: CASQTSGGSYLELFF
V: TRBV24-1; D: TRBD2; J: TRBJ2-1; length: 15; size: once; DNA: TGTGCCGCTCTCCGCGGGCGCCGGGGGGGCAATGAGCAGTTCTTC; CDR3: CAALRGRRGGNEQFF
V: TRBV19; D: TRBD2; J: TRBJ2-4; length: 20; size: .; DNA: TGTGCCAGTAGTAACGTCGCCGGGACTAGCGGGGGCAGAGCCAAAAACATTCAGTACTTC; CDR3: CASSNVAGTSGGRAKNIQYF
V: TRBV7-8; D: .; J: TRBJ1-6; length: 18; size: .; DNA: TGTGCCAGCAGCTTAGCCGTCCAGGCGCGCTCCTATAATTCACCCCTCCACTTT; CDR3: CASSLAVQARSYNSPLHF
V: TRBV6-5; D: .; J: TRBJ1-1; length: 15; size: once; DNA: TGTGCCAGCAGTTACCAGGGGAGCACGAACACTGAAGCTTTCTTT; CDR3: CASSYQGSTNTEAFF
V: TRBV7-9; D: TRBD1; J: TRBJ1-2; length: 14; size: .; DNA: TGTGCCAGCAGCAAGGACAGGGTTGGATATGGCTACACCTTC; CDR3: CASSKDRVGYGYTF
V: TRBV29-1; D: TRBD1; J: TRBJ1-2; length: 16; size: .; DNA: TGCAGCGTTGAACAAATTGGACAGGGGCGGAACTATGGCTACACCTTC; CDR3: CSVEQIGQGRNYGYTF
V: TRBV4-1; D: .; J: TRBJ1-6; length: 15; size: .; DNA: TGCGCCAGCAGCGACCGGACATTGATTAATTCACCCCTCCACTTT; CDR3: CASSDRTLINSPLHF
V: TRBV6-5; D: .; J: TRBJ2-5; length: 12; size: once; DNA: TGTGCCAGCAGCCGCCATGGCGAGACCCAGTACTTC; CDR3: CASSRHGETQYF
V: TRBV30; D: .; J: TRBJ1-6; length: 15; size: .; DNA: TGTGCCTGGAGTGTACGTAACAGGGCTAATTCACCCCTCCACTTT; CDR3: CAWSVRNRANSPLHF
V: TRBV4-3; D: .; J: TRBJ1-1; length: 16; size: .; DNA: TGCGCCAGCAGCCAAGCCCCCCGACAGAAGAACACTGAAGCTTTCTTT; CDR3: CASSQAPRQKNTEAFF
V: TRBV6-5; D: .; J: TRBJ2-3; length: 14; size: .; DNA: TGTGCCAGCAGCGGAGGATACCACACAGATACGCAGTATTTT; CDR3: CASSGGYHTDTQYF
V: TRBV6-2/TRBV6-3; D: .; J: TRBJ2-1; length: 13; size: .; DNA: TGTGCCAGCAGTTACCTAGAAGGTGGTGAGCAGTTCTTC; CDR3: CASSYLEGGEQFF
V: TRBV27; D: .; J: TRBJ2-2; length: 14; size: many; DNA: TGTGCCAGCAGTTTATCCCCCGACACCGGGGAGCTGTTTTTT; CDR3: CASSLSPDTGELFF
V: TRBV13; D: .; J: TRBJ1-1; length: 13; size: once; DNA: TGTGCCAGCAGCCCCCCCACCGGGACTTGGGCTTTCTTT; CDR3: CASSPPTGTWAFF
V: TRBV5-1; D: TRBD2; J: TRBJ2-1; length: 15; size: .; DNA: TGCGCCAGGGTCCGGGGCGGGGGGGCCTACAATGAGCAGTTCTTC; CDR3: CARVRGGGAYNEQFF
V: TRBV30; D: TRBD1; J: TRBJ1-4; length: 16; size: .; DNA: TGTGCCTGGGGCTCCCCGGGACAGGGGGCGTACGAAAAACTGTTTTTT; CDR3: CAWGSPGQGAYEKLFF
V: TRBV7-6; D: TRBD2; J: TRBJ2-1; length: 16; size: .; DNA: TGTGCCAGCAGCTTAGGTAGCGGGGCAACTTACAATGAGCAGTTCTTC; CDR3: CASSLGSGATYNEQFF
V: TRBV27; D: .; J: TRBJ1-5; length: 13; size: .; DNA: TGTGCCAGCAGTAGGACAGTTAATCAGCCCCAGCATTTT; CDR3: CASSRTVNQPQHF
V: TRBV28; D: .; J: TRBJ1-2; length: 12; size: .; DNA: TGTGCCAGCAGTTTCAGCGACTATGGCTACACCTTC; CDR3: CASSFSDYGYTF
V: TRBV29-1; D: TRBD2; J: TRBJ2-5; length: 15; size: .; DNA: TGCAGCGTTGAATCGGGCAGCGGGGGATACGAAACCCAGTACTTC; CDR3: CSVESGSGGYETQYF
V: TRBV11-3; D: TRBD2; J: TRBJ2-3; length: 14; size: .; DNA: TGTGCCAGCAGCCCTAGCGGGGGGGCGCATACGCAGTATTTT; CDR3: CASSPSGGAHTQYF
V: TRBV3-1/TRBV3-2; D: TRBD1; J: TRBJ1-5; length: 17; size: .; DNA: TGTGCCAGCAGCCAAGGAAACAGGGGTACGACCAATCAGCCCCAGCATTTT; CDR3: CASSQGNRGTTNQPQHF
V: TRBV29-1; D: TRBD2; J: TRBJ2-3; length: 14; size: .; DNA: TGCAGCGTTGAATTAGCGGGGCACACAGATACGCAGTATTTT; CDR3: CSVELAGHTDTQYF
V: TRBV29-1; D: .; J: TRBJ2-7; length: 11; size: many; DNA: TGCAGCGTTGATTGGGGAGGTGAACAGTACTTC; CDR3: CSVDWGGEQYF
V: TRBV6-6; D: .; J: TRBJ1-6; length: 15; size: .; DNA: TGTGCCAGCAGTTACTCGACAGGCGTTAATTCACCCCTCCACTTT; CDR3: CASSYSTGVNSPLHF